The 19 T cell receptor beta chains presented below share a single source sample, sequenced in a study of blood T cells in healthy people across ages (dated by TCRdb to between 2014 and 2017). Library construction relied on 5' RACE. Instrument on record: Illumina HiSeq 2500. The second PCR ran for roughly 7 to 11 cycles and used a J-beta primer mix along with a sample-barcoded 5' primer. TCRdb redid the processing of the public reads, applying fastp at Q25 and MiXCR, and retained in-frame beta chains. Every CDR3 protein is listed once, alongside the most common genes and DNA of its rows. The sample table shows 2 million or so distinct CDR3 sequences, and around half are seen once. In total, the top ten clones hold about 2.1% of the sample. Input material: blood. The source is a woman between 40 and 50 years old in good health.

This clonotype was seen only a few times. The chain couples TRBV6-2 or TRBV6-3 to TRBJ1-2; D might be TRBD1 (5 bases). The CDR3 has 14 amino acids. Deletions cut 5 bases from V and 1 base from J, with 11 bases between. The germline CDR1 and CDR2 sequences are MNHEY and SVGEGT. The chain's CDR3 is CASSLRDFNYGYTF. As DNA, the CDR3 is TGTGCCAGCAGTCTCCGGGACTTTAACTATGGCTACACCTTC.

This clonotype has just a few counts. The J gene is TRBJ2-3, the V gene TRBV7-8; D gene uncertain. The CDR3 sequence is 19 residues long. Trimming left V 2 bases short and J 3 bases short, with 24 bases between. Germline V gene sequence: CDR1 SGHVS, CDR2 FQNEAQ. The CDR3: CASSLQDGWGKIPTDTQYF. The CDR3 region has the DNA TGTGCCAGCAGCTTACAGGACGGGTGGGGTAAAATACCGACAGATACGCAGTATTTT.

The gene calls are TRBV4-1 and TRBJ2-7; TRBD2 aligns across 9 bases. V was clipped by 2 bases and J by 3 bases; unmatched bases: 11. CDR1 and CDR2 from the germline V gene are MGHRA and YSYEKL. The CDR3 extends over 17 amino acids. The CDR3 DNA is TGCGCCAGCAGCCAACGCGGGGATAGCGGGGGATTCTACGAGCAGTACTTC. This sequence encodes CASSQRGDSGGFYEQYF.

This clonotype has just one count. The V and J genes are TRBV29-1 and TRBJ2-3; D may match TRBD1 or TRBD2 (5 bases each). V was cut by 4 bases and J by 5 bases, with 13 bases left in between. The CDR3 consists of 13 residues. Looked up from germline, CDR1 is SQVTM and CDR2 is ANQGSEA. The CDR3 region is CSVVQGPIDTQYF. The CDR3 coding sequence is TGCAGCGTTGTGCAGGGACCCATAGATACGCAGTATTTT.

CDR3 sequence reads: CATSDPGQDVERQYF. Written as DNA, the CDR3 is TGTGCCACCAGTGATCCGGGACAGGATGTTGAAAGGCAGTACTTC. This chain uses TRBV24-1 with TRBJ2-5; 8 nucleotides align to TRBD1. Looked up from germline, CDR1 is KGHDR and CDR2 is SFDVKD. This CDR3 spans 15 amino acids. The V gene end was trimmed by 3 bases and the J gene end by 11 bases; junction bases not matched to a gene: 13.

V gene TRBV6-1 combines with J gene TRBJ2-7; TRBD1 matches at 10 bases. After removal of 6 bases from V and 8 bases from J, the junction contained 13 bases not matched to a gene. Germline CDR1 reads MNHNS; CDR2 reads SASEGT. The CDR3 has 15 amino acids. The CDR3 protein is CASRPDRGDSGQQYF. The CDR3 bases are TGTGCCAGCAGGCCGGACAGGGGGGACTCCGGGCAGCAGTACTTC.

This clonotype has just a few counts. This chain joins TRBV20-1 and TRBJ1-5; weak D call: TRBD1 (6 bases). The CDR3 is 12 residues long. Germline values: CDR1 DFQATT, CDR2 SNEGSKA (reference sequence). CDR3 amino acids: CTTGRYNQPQHF. CDR3 bases: TGCACCACAGGGAGATACAATCAGCCCCAGCATTTT.

The chain combines TRBV4-3 with TRBJ2-1; 8 positions match TRBD2. CDR1 is LGHNA and CDR2 is YSLEER in the germline V gene. This CDR3 has 16 amino acids. V was pared by 1 base and J by 4 bases, with 6 bases of the junction left unmatched. This chain's CDR3 is CASSQGVAGMYNEQFF. The CDR3 DNA reads TGCGCCAGCAGCCAAGGAGTAGCGGGGATGTACAATGAGCAGTTCTTC.

This chain uses TRBV7-2 with TRBJ2-1, with D uncertain. The CDR3 has 13 residues. Trimming took off 5 bases at V and 4 bases at J, with 9 bases between the two ends. Per the germline V gene, CDR1 is SGHTA and CDR2 is FQGNSA. This CDR3 is CASSILQYNEQFF. For the CDR3, the DNA is TGTGCCAGCAGCATCCTCCAGTACAATGAGCAGTTCTTC.

This clonotype was recorded a few times. This chain connects TRBV20-1 to TRBJ2-7, with a tentative D call TRBD2 (6 bases). The CDR3 contains 13 residues. Trimming left V 6 bases short and J 0 bases short, with 12 bases between. Germline-derived CDR1 and CDR2 are DFQATT and SNEGSKA (reference sequence). The CDR3 DNA sequence: TGCAGTGCCAGGAGGGACGGCTCCTACGAGCAGTACTTC. Its protein is CSARRDGSYEQYF.

This clonotype has only a few counts. The chain has TRBV7-2 and TRBJ2-5; D might be TRBD1 (6 bases). This CDR3 is built from 15 residues. Trimming pared 0 bases from V and 0 bases from J, leaving 8 bases between. Germline V lookup: CDR1 SGHTA, CDR2 FQGNSA. For the CDR3, the DNA is TGTGCCAGCAGCTTAGCGGGACACAACCAAGAGACCCAGTACTTC. Its protein product is CASSLAGHNQETQYF.

The chain links TRBV6-6 to TRBJ2-7; D remains unclear. This CDR3 contains 15 residues. Germline assignment: CDR1 MNHNY and CDR2 SVGAGI (reference sequence). V shed 5 bases and J shed 0 bases, with 14 bases lying between them. CDR3 loop: CASSGDVASSYEQYF. The CDR3 nucleotides are TGTGCCAGCAGTGGGGATGTGGCCAGCTCCTACGAGCAGTACTTC.

This chain links TRBV4-3 with TRBJ2-4; the match to TRBD1 covers 7 bases. The DNA end is a closer match to TRBJ2-7, so the J assignment may be wrong. The length of the CDR3 is 18 residues. Germline V gene sequence: CDR1 LGHNA, CDR2 YSLEER. The CDR3 here is CASSQAEGGPTGAYEQYF. In DNA form, the CDR3 reads TGCGCCAGCAGCCAAGCTGAAGGGGGCCCTACAGGGGCCTACGAGCAGTACTTC.

The V call is TRBV20-1, the J call TRBJ2-3; 11 bases are shared with TRBD1. The CDR3 runs 15 residues. Germline V gene data show CDR1 as DFQATT and CDR2 as SNEGSKA (reference sequence). V was clipped by 1 base and J by 7 bases; unmatched bases: 7. DNA of the CDR3: TGCAGTGCTAGAGGAGGGACAGGGGGAGAGAATACGCAGTATTTT. Its translation: CSARGGTGGENTQYF.

This clonotype was seen a handful of times. This chain links TRBV29-1 with TRBJ2-1, with TRBD1 matching over 8 bases. V was clipped by 7 bases and J by 3 bases; unmatched bases: 8. The CDR3 totals 14 residues. Germline assignment: CDR1 SQVTM and CDR2 ANQGSEA. The CDR3 bases are TGCAGCGAAGTCGGGACAGGCGGCTACAATGAGCAGTTCTTC. Translated, it gives CSEVGTGGYNEQFF.

This clonotype has a handful of counts. The rearrangement uses TRBV18 and TRBJ1-5; unclear D gene. Germline assignment: CDR1 KGHSH and CDR2 LQKENI. The CDR3 sequence is 13 residues long. Trimming took 3 bases from V and 6 from J, leaving 9 bases between them. For the CDR3, the DNA is TGTGCCAGCTCACCCGAGAGAGGTCAGCCCCAGCATTTT. As protein: CASSPERGQPQHF. Full variable domain (missing parts from reference TRBV18 and TRBJ1-5): NAGVMQNPRHLVRRRGQEARLRCSPMKGHSHVYWYRQLPEEGLKFMVYLQKENIIDESGMPKERFSAEFPKEGPSILRIQQVVRGDSAAYFCASSPERGQPQHFGDGTRLSIL.

This clonotype was recorded a few times. The chain is built from TRBV12-3 or TRBV12-4 and TRBJ1-1, with a possible D match to TRBD1 (5 bases). This CDR3 spans 11 amino acids. Trimming took off 10 bases at V and 6 bases at J, with 12 bases between the two ends. The CDR3, as DNA: TGTGCCACAGAGGGGTTTTCTGAAGCTTTCTTT. It encodes CATEGFSEAFF.

In its sample, this clonotype was seen a few times. Here the CDR3 DNA reads TGCAGCGTTGGTATTCAGGGGGCGATGGCGGAGACCCAGTACTTC. Amino acid sequence: CSVGIQGAMAETQYF. The chain is built from TRBV29-1 and TRBJ2-5; 8 bases line up with TRBD1. Trimming at V came to 4 bases and at J to 5 bases, leaving 12 bases not matched to a gene. The CDR3 loop spans 15 amino acids. CDR1 and CDR2 from the germline V gene are SQVTM and ANQGSEA.

In its sample, this clonotype was seen a few times. The V gene is TRBV24-1, the J gene TRBJ2-3; 12 nucleotides line up with TRBD2. From germline, CDR1 is KGHDR and CDR2 SFDVKD. The CDR3 consists of 15 residues. The junction had 2 bases not matched to a gene; V was cut back by 6 bases and J by 2 bases. CDR3 nucleotide sequence: TGTGCCACCAGTCTAGCGGGGGGGACCACAGATACGCAGTATTTT. As protein: CATSLAGGTTDTQYF.